The clone carrying this T cell receptor beta chain was counted many times. The antigen remains unidentified. The data were obtained in a study of CD8 T cells in ankylosing spondylitis. TCRdb independently ran MiXCR on the 5' RACE reads; one entry per CDR3 protein. Of under 300,000 distinct CDR3 sequences detected, around 9.1% appear once; the ten largest clones hold almost 7%. Overall study results and limits: The study looked at matched synovial fluid samples from ankylosing spondylitis patients. Disease-linked clones were reported to be significantly enriched there. Those disease-linked clones were CD8+; they were also relatively rare in peripheral blood.

CDR3 length: 19 amino acids. With V trimmed by 2 bases and J by 0 bases, 8 bases remained unmatched. Germline V lookup: CDR1 MNHEY, CDR2 SVGAGI. The specimen was blood, either unsorted or a sorted T cell fraction (not recorded which). This sequence was found in a male donor with ankylosing spondylitis or in good health (not recorded which). This chain joins TRBV6-5 and TRBJ2-1; 12 bases match TRBD2. The chain's CDR3 is CASSYAGLAGWSSYNEQFF. The CDR3 bases are TGTGCCAGCAGTTACGCGGGACTAGCGGGCTGGAGCTCCTACAATGAGCAGTTCTTC.